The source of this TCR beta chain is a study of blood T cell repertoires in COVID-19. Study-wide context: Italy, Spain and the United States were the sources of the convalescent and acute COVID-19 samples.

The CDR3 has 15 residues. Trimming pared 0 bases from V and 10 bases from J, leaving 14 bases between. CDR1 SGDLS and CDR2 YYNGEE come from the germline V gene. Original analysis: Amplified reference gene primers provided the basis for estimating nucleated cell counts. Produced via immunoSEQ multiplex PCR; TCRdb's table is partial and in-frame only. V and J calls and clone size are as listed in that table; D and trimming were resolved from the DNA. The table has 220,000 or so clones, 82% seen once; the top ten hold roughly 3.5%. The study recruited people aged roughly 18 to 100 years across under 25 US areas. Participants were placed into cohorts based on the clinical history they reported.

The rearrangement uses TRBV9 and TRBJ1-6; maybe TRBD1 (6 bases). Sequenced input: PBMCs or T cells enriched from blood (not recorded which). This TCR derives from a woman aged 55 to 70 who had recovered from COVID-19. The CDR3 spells CASSVAVTGGSPLHF. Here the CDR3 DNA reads TGTGCCAGCAGCGTAGCGGTGACAGGTGGATCACCCCTCCACTTT.